These 10 T cell receptor beta chains were all obtained from the same sample, sequenced in a study of blood T cell repertoires in COVID-19. Sequencing was performed with immunoSEQ multiplex PCR; in TCRdb, only in-frame clones are kept and a portion is missing. The data show some 230,000 clones, more than 80% seen once. The specimen sequenced was PBMCs or T cells enriched from blood (not recorded which). All receptors come from a woman between 18 and 29 years old in a cohort exposed to, infected with or recovered from COVID-19 (not recorded which).

CDR3 nucleotide sequence: TGTGCCAGCAGCCAACAGCGGGGGCCCCTCGTAGATACGCAGTATTTT. Protein sequence: CASSQQRGPLVDTQYF. The chain combines TRBV3-1 (or the pseudogene TRBV3-2) with TRBJ2-3, with 8 bases matching TRBD2. The CDR3 spans 16 residues. Germline-derived CDR1 and CDR2 are LGHDT and YNNKEL (reference sequence). The ends lost 2 bases at V and 5 bases at J; junction bases unmatched: 9.

The chain combines TRBV21-1 with TRBJ1-3. TRBV21-1 is a known pseudogene. This CDR3 has 14 residues. CDR3 residues: CASSKGLSGNTIYF. The CDR3 DNA sequence: TGTGCCAGCAGCAAGGGACTCTCTGGAAACACCATATATTTT.

The gene calls are TRBV30 and TRBJ1-2; possible D gene TRBD1, 5 bases. The germline gives CDR1 GTSNPN, CDR2 SVGIG (reference sequence). V dropped 2 bases and J dropped 8 bases, with 12 bases sitting between them. The CDR3 contains 12 residues. In DNA form, the CDR3 reads TGTGCCTGGAGTCTGGGACTGGGGGGCTACACCTTC. Its protein is CAWSLGLGGYTF.

In this sample, this clone turned up once. This chain links TRBV20-1 with TRBJ2-5, with 7 nucleotides matching TRBD2. V was clipped by 3 bases and J by 2 bases; unmatched bases: 6. In germline, CDR1 is DFQATT, CDR2 SNEGSKA (reference sequence). The CDR3 extends over 14 amino acids. The CDR3 here is CSASDRDYQETQYF. Written as DNA, the CDR3 is TGCAGTGCTAGTGACCGGGACTATCAAGAGACCCAGTACTTC.

V usage is TRBV28 and J usage is TRBJ1-2, with 9 bases aligning to TRBD1. Losses at the gene ends were 6 bases for V and 2 bases for J; bases not matched to a gene: 7. CDR1 is MDHEN, CDR2 SYDVKM, per germline. The CDR3 has 15 residues. The CDR3 DNA sequence: TGTGCCAGCAGCTCCCAGGGACAGGGAAACTATGGCTACACCTTC. Its translation: CASSSQGQGNYGYTF.

This clone was recorded a few times. CDR3 protein: CASSRRDSSYEQYF. For the CDR3, the DNA is TGTGCCAGCAGCCGCCGGGACAGCTCCTACGAGCAGTACTTC. J is TRBJ2-7 and V is TRBV11-3; TRBD1 matches 7 bases. Germline-derived CDR1 and CDR2 are SGHNT and YENEEA. Losses at the gene ends were 5 bases for V and 0 bases for J; bases not matched to a gene: 4. The CDR3 covers 14 residues.

V is TRBV2 and J is TRBJ2-2, with a possible D match to TRBD2 (5 bases). CDR1 is SNHLY, CDR2 FYNNEI, per germline. V lost 5 bases and J lost 3, with 10 bases in between. This CDR3 has 14 amino acids. The CDR3: CASSTTRHTGELFF. The CDR3, as DNA: TGTGCCAGCAGTACCACTAGGCACACCGGGGAGCTGTTTTTT.

The chain employs TRBV12-3 or TRBV12-4 and TRBJ1-4, with a weak D call TRBD1 (5 bases). The CDR3 consists of 13 residues. With 2 bases removed from V and 10 bases from J, the gap between germline ends came to 11 bases. CDR3 protein: CASSLRWGGKLFF. In DNA, the CDR3 is TGTGCCAGCAGTTTACGGTGGGGGGGAAAACTGTTTTTT.

This rearrangement joins TRBV19 to TRBJ1-6; unclear D gene. Germline V gives CDR1 LNHDA, CDR2 SQIVND (reference sequence). The CDR3 is 14 amino acids. Trimming removed 5 bases from V and 8 bases from J, with 13 bases in between. CDR3 protein: CASSRTDLYSPLHF. In DNA, the CDR3 is TGTGCCAGTAGTCGGACTGACCTATATTCACCCCTCCACTTT.

This clone has just a few counts. Other DNA sequences in this sample translate to the same CDR3. The rearrangement joins TRBV7-3 to TRBJ2-3; 8 nucleotides match TRBD2. The V gene's germline CDR1 is SGHTA and CDR2 FQGTGA. The ends lost 2 bases at V and 3 bases at J; junction bases unmatched: 4. This CDR3 comprises 15 residues. CDR3 in amino acids: CASSLWASGTDTQYF. The CDR3 coding sequence is TGTGCCAGCAGCTTATGGGCTAGCGGGACAGATACGCAGTATTTT.